This TCR beta chain was recorded in a study of a mutant IDH1 vaccine in newly diagnosed glioma. Study-wide background: The initiation of vaccination occurred 4-6 weeks after radiotherapy alone, or with temozolomide cycles.

Time point in this sample: week 11, during vaccination. It was 300 ug of mutant IDH1 20-mer peptide that made up each vaccine dose, given with topical imiquimod. Worth noting for this clone: Antigen unknown.

TCRdb's table, derived via immunoSEQ multiplex PCR, lists solely in-frame clones and lacks some. Counted here are roughly 120,000 clones, around four fifths occurring once; the ten biggest clones make up 5.5%. Germline CDR1 and CDR2: SNHLY and FYNNEI. This CDR3 spans 15 amino acids. The J segment lost 4 bases and the V segment lost 5 bases, leaving 3 bases of the junction unmatched. Sequencing used PBMCs, obtained from a glioma patient whose treatment included an IDH1 peptide vaccine. The source is a man in his forties or fifties with glioma. J is TRBJ2-1 and V is TRBV2; TRBD2 matches at 12 bases. The CDR3 is CASSSTSGSYNEQFF. Here the CDR3 DNA reads TGTGCCAGCAGTTCGACTAGCGGGAGTTACAATGAGCAGTTCTTC.